This T cell receptor beta chain was obtained from a study of cytomegalovirus exposure and HLA in healthy donors. Whole-study results and caveats: There were over 150 TCR beta chains listed as cytomegalovirus-associated.

TCRdb's copy holds only in-frame clones and misses some; the assay was immunoSEQ multiplex PCR. The table has fewer than 120,000 clones, approximately 89% seen once. Germline-derived CDR1 and CDR2 are GTSNPN and SVGIG (reference sequence). With V trimmed by 7 bases and J by 4 bases, 14 bases remained unmatched. The CDR3 runs 15 residues. On this clone: As yet, its antigen is unknown.

This TCR was sampled from a young woman in good health and CMV-seronegative. The J gene is TRBJ1-2, the V gene TRBV30; 8 bases map to TRBD1. The sample taken for sequencing was PBMCs. This CDR3 is CALTGATTPSYGYTF. In nucleotides, the CDR3 is TGTGCCTTGACAGGGGCCACCACCCCTAGCTATGGCTACACCTTC.